A selection of T cell receptor beta chains follows, all from one sample in a study of early T cells in non-severe SARS-CoV-2 infection. TCRdb itself ran the 5' RACE reads through MiXCR, one entry per CDR3 protein. Of tens of thousands of distinct CDR3 sequences in the sample, around 21% were seen once. Sequencing used whole blood, obtained at baseline. The origin of the receptors is an adult who was a healthcare worker with PCR-confirmed SARS-CoV-2 infection or an uninfected control (not recorded which). Each CDR3 is given with its conserved first and last residue. The D gene is left open where the match is weak. Some rows mark clone size as missing; the rest say once, few, many or name a class of expanded clone.

NA	TRBV10-2	NA	TRBJ2-3	CASSADTQYF	TGCGCCAGTAGCGCAGATACGCAGTATTTT
NA	TRBV20-1	few	TRBJ1-2	CSARDYGYTF	TGCAGTGCCAGGGACTATGGCTACACCTTC
NA	TRBV20-1	NA	TRBJ1-4	CSATNPSTNEKLFF	TGCAGTGCTACGAACCCCTCAACTAATGAAAAACTGTTTTTT
NA	TRBV4-1	few	TRBJ2-3	CASSPYKKRQDTQYF	TGCGCCAGCAGCCCCTACAAGAAACGGCAAGATACGCAGTATTTT
NA	TRBV5-1	few	TRBJ1-6	CASSFSEGSPLHF	TGCGCCAGCAGCTTTTCGGAGGGATCACCCCTCCACTTT
TRBD1	TRBV10-2	NA	TRBJ1-3	CASRDPDRDNTIYF	TGCGCCAGCAGGGATCCGGACAGGGACAACACCATATATTTT
NA	TRBV7-9	NA	TRBJ2-3	CASSYGLGVTDTQYF	TGTGCCAGCAGCTACGGGCTGGGGGTCACAGATACGCAGTATTTT
NA	TRBV7-9	many	TRBJ1-2	CASSRGTKSYGYTF	TGTGCCAGCAGCCGAGGAACAAAGAGCTATGGCTACACCTTC
NA	TRBV12-3/TRBV12-4	few	TRBJ1-6	CASTGVSDNSPLHF	TGTGCCAGCACCGGGGTCAGCGATAATTCACCCCTCCACTTT
NA	TRBV20-1	NA	TRBJ2-1	CSARDLREKDEQFF	TGCAGTGCTAGAGATCTGAGGGAAAAGGATGAGCAGTTCTTC
TRBD1	TRBV3-1	few	TRBJ1-1	CASSGRDRGTEAFF	TGTGCCAGCAGCGGTCGGGACAGGGGCACTGAAGCTTTCTTT
TRBD2	TRBV7-8	NA	TRBJ2-5	CASSPRTSVPQETQYF	TGTGCCAGCAGCCCCAGGACTAGCGTTCCCCAAGAGACCCAGTACTTC
NA	TRBV7-6	NA	TRBJ2-7	CASSPDGSLYF	TGTGCCAGCAGCCCCGATGGCTCTCTGTACTTC
NA	TRBV5-5	NA	TRBJ2-7	CASSFSSPDEQYF	TGTGCCAGCAGCTTCTCCTCCCCGGACGAGCAGTACTTC
NA	TRBV6-6	few	TRBJ2-3	CASSYRGLDTQYF	TGTGCCAGCAGTTATCGGGGGCTGGATACGCAGTATTTT
NA	TRBV7-2	NA	TRBJ1-6	CASSVGQPSPLHF	TGTGCCAGCAGCGTAGGACAGCCCTCACCCCTCCACTTT
TRBD1	TRBV2	NA	TRBJ2-5	CASRRTGVQETQYF	TGTGCCAGCAGGAGGACAGGTGTACAAGAGACCCAGTACTTC
NA	TRBV18	few	TRBJ2-3	CASSPFSGMRADTQYF	TGTGCCAGCTCACCATTCTCCGGGATGAGGGCAGATACGCAGTATTTT
TRBD1	TRBV7-9	many	TRBJ2-1	CASSPDRGRDEQFF	TGTGCCAGCAGCCCGGACAGGGGAAGGGATGAGCAGTTCTTC
NA	TRBV18	few	TRBJ1-4	CASSPGTAGEKLFF	TGTGCCAGCTCACCGGGGACGGCGGGTGAAAAACTGTTTTTT
TRBD1	TRBV28	NA	TRBJ1-2	CASSFMTGNEEGYTF	TGTGCCAGCAGTTTCATGACAGGGAATGAGGAAGGCTACACCTTC
TRBD1	TRBV20-1	NA	TRBJ1-5	CSARGNPERDRGEQPQHF	TGCAGTGCTAGGGGGAATCCGGAACGGGACAGGGGAGAGCAGCCCCAGCATTTT
NA	TRBV6-6	few	TRBJ2-3	CASSHPQGTSTDTQYF	TGTGCCAGCAGTCATCCCCAAGGGACATCCACAGATACGCAGTATTTT
TRBD1	TRBV7-2	many	TRBJ1-1	CASIRDRGDTEAFF	TGTGCCAGCATTAGGGACAGGGGGGACACTGAAGCTTTCTTT
NA	TRBV12-3/TRBV12-4	NA	TRBJ1-1	CASSQENTEAFF	TGTGCCAGCAGTCAGGAGAACACTGAAGCTTTCTTT
NA	TRBV6-5	many	TRBJ1-3	CASSPLGGAAGNTIYF	TGTGCCAGCAGTCCCCTGGGGGGGGCGGCTGGAAACACCATATATTTT
TRBD1	TRBV4-1	NA	TRBJ2-3	CASSQEGVGQGPDTQYF	TGCGCCAGCAGCCAAGAAGGCGTCGGACAGGGACCAGATACGCAGTATTTT
NA	TRBV7-6	many	TRBJ2-5	CASSLYGQQETQYF	TGTGCCAGCAGCTTATACGGACAGCAAGAGACCCAGTACTTC